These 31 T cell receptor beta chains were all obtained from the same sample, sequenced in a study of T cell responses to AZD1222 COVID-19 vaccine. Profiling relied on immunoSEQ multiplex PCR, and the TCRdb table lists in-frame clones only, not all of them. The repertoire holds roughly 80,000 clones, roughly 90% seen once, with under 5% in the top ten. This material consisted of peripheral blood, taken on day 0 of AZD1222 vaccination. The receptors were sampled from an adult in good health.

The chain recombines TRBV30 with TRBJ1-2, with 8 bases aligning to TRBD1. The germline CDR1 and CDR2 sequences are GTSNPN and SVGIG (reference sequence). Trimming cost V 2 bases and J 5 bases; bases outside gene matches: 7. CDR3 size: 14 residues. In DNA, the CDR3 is TGTGCCTGGAGTACCCGGAACAGGGGGTATGGCTACACCTTC. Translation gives CAWSTRNRGYGYTF.

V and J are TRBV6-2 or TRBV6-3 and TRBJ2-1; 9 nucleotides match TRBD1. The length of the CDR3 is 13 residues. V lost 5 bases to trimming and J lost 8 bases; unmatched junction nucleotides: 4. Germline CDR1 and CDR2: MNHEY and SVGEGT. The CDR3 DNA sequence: TGTGCCAGCAGTCAGGGACAGGGAGATGAGCAGTTCTTC. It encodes CASSQGQGDEQFF.

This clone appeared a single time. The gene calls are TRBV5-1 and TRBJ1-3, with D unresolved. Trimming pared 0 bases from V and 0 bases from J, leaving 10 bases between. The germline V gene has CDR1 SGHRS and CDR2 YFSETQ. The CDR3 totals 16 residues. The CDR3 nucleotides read TGCGCCAGCAGCTTGGAGCCGGCCCTCTCTGGAAACACCATATATTTT. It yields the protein CASSLEPALSGNTIYF.

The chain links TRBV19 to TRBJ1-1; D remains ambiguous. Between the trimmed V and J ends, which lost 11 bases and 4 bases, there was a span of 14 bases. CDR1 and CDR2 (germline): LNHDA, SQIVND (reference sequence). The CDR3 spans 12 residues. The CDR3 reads CAGAKEGTEAFF. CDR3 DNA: TGTGCCGGAGCGAAAGAGGGCACTGAAGCTTTCTTT.

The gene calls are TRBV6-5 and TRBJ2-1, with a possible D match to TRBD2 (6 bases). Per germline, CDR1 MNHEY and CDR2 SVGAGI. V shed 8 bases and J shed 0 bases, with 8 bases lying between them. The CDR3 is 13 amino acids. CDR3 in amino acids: CASGGASYNEQFF. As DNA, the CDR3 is TGTGCCAGCGGCGGGGCCTCCTACAATGAGCAGTTCTTC.

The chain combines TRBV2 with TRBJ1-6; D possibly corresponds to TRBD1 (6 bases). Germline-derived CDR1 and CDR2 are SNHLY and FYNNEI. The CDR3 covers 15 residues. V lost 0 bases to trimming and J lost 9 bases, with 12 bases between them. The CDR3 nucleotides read TGTGCCAGCAGTGAAGCACAGGGTGAGGGTTCACCCCTCCACTTT. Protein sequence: CASSEAQGEGSPLHF.

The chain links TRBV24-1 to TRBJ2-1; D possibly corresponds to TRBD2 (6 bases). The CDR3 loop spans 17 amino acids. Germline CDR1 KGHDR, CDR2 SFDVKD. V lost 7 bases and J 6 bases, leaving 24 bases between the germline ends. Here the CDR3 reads CATRASGWDLGVNEQFF. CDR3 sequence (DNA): TGTGCCACCAGGGCTTCGGGATGGGACTTAGGTGTCAATGAGCAGTTCTTC.

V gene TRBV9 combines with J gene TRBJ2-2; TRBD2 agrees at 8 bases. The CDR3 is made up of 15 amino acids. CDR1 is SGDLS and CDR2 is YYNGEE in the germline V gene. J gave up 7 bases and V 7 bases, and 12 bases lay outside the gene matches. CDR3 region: CASRPSAGDVGELFF. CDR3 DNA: TGTGCCAGCCGCCCCTCAGCGGGAGATGTCGGGGAGCTGTTTTTT.

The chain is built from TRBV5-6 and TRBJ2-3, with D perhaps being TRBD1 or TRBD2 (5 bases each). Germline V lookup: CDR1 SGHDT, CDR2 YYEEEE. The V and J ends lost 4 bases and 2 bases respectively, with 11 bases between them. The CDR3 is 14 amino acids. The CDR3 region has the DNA TGTGCCAGCAGCGTCGCCGGGACCACAGATACGCAGTATTTT. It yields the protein CASSVAGTTDTQYF.

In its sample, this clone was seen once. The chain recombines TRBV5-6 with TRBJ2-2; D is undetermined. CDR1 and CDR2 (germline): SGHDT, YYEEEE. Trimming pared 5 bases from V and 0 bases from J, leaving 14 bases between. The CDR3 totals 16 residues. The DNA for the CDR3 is TGTGCCAGCAGTGGCCTGAAGGCGGCGAACACCGGGGAGCTGTTTTTT. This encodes CASSGLKAANTGELFF. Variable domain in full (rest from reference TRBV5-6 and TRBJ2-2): DAGVTQSPTHLIKTRGQQVTLRCSPKSGHDTVSWYQQALGQGPQFIFQYYEEEERQRGNFPDRFSGHQFPNYSSELNVNALLLGDSALYLCASSGLKAANTGELFFGEGSRLTVL.

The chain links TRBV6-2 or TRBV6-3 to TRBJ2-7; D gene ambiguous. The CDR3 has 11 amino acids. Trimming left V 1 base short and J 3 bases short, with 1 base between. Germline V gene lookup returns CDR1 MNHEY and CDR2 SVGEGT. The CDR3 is CASSYFYEQYF. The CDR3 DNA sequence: TGTGCCAGCAGTTACTTCTACGAGCAGTACTTC.

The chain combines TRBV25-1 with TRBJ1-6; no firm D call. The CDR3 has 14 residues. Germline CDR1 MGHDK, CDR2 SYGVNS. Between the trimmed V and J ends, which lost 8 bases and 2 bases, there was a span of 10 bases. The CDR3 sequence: CASLKGPYNSPLHF. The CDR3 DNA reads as TGTGCCAGCCTTAAAGGGCCCTATAATTCACCCCTCCACTTT.

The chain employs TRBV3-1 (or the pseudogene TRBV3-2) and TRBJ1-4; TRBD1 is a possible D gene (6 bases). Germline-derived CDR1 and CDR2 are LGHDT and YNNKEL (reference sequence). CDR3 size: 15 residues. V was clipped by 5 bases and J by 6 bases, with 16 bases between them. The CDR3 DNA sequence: TGTGCCAGCAGCGGACGGCCCGCAGGGGATGAAAAACTGTTTTTT. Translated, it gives CASSGRPAGDEKLFF.

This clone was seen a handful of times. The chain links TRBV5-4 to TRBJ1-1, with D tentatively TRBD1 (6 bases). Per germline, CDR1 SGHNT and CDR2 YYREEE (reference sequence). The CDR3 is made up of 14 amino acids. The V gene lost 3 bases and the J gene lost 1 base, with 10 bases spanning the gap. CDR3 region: CASSYLGQNTEAFF. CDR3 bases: TGTGCCAGCAGCTACTTGGGACAGAACACTGAAGCTTTCTTT.

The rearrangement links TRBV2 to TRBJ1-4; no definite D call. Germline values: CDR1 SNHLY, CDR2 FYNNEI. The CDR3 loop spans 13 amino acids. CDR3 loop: CAVVRSTNEKLFF. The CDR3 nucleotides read TGTGCTGTGGTCCGCTCAACTAATGAAAAACTGTTTTTT.

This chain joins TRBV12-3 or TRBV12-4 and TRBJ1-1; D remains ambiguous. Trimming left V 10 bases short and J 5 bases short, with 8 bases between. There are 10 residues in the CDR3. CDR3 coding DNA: TGTGCCACCATGGGGACTGAAGCTTTCTTT. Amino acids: CATMGTEAFF.

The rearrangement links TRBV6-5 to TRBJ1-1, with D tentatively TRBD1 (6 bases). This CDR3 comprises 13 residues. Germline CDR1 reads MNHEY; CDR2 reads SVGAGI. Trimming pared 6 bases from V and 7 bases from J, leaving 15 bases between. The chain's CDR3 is CASRDPGQLEAFF. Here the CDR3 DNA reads TGTGCCAGCAGGGATCCCGGACAGCTTGAAGCTTTCTTT.

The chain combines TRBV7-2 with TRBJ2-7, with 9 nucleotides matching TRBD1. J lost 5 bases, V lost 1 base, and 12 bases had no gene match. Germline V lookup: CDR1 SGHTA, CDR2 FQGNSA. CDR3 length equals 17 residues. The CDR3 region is CASSLVSPGTGFNEQYF. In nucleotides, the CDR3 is TGTGCCAGCAGCTTAGTTTCTCCCGGGACAGGGTTTAACGAGCAGTACTTC.

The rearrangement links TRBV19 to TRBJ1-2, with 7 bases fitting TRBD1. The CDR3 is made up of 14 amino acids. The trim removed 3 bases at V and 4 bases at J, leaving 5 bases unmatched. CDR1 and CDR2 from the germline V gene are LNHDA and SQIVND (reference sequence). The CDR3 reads CASSIGRGAYGYTF. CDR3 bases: TGTGCCAGTAGTATTGGCAGGGGGGCCTATGGCTACACCTTC. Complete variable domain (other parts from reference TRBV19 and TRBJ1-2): DGGITQSPKYLFRKEGQNVTLSCEQNLNHDAMYWYRQDPGQGLRLIYYSQIVNDFQKGDIAEGYSVSREKKESFPLTVTSAQKNPTAFYLCASSIGRGAYGYTFGSGTRLTVV.

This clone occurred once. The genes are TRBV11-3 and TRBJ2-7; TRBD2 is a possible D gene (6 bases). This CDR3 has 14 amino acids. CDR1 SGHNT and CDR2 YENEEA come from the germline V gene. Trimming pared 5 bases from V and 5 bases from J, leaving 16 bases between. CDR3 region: CASSTRDGGNEQYF. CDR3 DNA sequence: TGTGCCAGCAGCACCCGGGACGGGGGAAACGAGCAGTACTTC.

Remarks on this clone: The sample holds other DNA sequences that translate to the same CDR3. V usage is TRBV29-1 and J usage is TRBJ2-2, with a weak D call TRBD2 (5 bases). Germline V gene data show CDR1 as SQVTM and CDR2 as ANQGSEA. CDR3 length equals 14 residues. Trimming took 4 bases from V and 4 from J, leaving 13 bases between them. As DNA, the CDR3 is TGCAGCGTTGTCCGGGAATGGGGCACCGGGGAGCTGTTTTTT. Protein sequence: CSVVREWGTGELFF.

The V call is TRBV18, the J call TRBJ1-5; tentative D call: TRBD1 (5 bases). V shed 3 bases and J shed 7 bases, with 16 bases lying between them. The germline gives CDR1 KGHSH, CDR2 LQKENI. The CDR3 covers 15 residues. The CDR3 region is CASSPRSGRRQPQHF. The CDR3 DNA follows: TGTGCCAGCTCACCGAGGTCGGGACGAAGGCAGCCCCAGCATTTT.

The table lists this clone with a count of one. This chain's CDR3 is CAWSEDFEKLFF. The CDR3 bases are TGTGCCTGGAGTGAGGACTTTGAAAAACTGTTTTTT. This chain joins TRBV30 and TRBJ1-4; no firm D call. CDR1 GTSNPN and CDR2 SVGIG come from the germline V gene (reference sequence). There are 12 residues in the CDR3. With 1 base removed from V and 7 bases from J, the gap between germline ends came to 7 bases.

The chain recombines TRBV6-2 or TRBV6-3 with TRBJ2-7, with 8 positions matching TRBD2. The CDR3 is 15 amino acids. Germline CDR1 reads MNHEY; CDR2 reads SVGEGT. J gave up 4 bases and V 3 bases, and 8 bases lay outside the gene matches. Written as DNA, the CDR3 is TGTGCCAGCAGTTATAACGAACTAGCGGCTTACGAGCAGTACTTC. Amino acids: CASSYNELAAYEQYF.

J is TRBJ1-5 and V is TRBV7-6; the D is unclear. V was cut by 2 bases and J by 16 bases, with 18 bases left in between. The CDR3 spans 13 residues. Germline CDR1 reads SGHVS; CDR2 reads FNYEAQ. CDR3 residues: CASSLILRSEIHF. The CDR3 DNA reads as TGTGCCAGCAGCTTAATACTGCGGTCCGAAATCCATTTT.

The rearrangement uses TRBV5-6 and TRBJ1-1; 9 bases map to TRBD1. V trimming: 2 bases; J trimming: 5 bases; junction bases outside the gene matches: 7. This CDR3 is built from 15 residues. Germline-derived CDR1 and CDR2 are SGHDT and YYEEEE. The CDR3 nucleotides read TGTGCCAGCAGCTTCACAGGGGGCGCGGGTACTGAAGCTTTCTTT. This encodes CASSFTGGAGTEAFF.

CDR3 DNA sequence: TGTGCCAGTAGTTCTCTCCAGGTTAGATCACCCCTCCACTTT. Its protein is CASSSLQVRSPLHF. The V gene is TRBV19, the J gene TRBJ1-6; no firm D call. Germline V gives CDR1 LNHDA, CDR2 SQIVND (reference sequence). V was clipped by 5 bases and J by 10 bases, with 15 bases between them. The CDR3 length is 14 residues. Full variable domain (outside the CDR3, taken from reference TRBV19 and TRBJ1-6): DGGITQSPKYLFRKEGQNVTLSCEQNLNHDAMYWYRQDPGQGLRLIYYSQIVNDFQKGDIAEGYSVSREKKESFPLTVTSAQKNPTAFYLCASSSLQVRSPLHFGNGTRLTVT.

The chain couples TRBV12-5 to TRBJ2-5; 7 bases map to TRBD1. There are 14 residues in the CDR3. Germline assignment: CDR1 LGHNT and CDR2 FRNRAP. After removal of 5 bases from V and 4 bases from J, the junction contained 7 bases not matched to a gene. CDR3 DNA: TGTGCTAGTGGTCCCGGGACAGACGGAGAGACCCAGTACTTC. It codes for CASGPGTDGETQYF.

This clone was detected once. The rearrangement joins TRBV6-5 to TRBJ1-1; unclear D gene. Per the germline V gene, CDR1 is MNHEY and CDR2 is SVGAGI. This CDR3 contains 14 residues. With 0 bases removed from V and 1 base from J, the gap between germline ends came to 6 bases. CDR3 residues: CASSYSTANTEAFF. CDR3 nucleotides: TGTGCCAGCAGTTACTCGACCGCGAACACTGAAGCTTTCTTT.

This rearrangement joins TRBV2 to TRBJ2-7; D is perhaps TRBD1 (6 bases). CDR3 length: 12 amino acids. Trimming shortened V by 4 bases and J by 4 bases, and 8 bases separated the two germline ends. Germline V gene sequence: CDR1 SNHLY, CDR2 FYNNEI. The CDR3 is CASSAGQYEQYF. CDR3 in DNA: TGTGCCAGCAGTGCTGGACAGTACGAGCAGTACTTC.

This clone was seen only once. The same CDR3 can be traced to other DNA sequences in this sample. CDR3: CASSWGSGNTIYF. The CDR3 DNA is TGTGCCAGCAGCTGGGGATCTGGAAACACCATATATTTT. The chain carries TRBV7-9 and TRBJ1-3, with no clear D. This CDR3 has 13 amino acids. Trimming removed 4 bases from V and 1 base from J, with 5 bases in between. Germline V gives CDR1 SEHNR, CDR2 FQNEAQ (reference sequence).